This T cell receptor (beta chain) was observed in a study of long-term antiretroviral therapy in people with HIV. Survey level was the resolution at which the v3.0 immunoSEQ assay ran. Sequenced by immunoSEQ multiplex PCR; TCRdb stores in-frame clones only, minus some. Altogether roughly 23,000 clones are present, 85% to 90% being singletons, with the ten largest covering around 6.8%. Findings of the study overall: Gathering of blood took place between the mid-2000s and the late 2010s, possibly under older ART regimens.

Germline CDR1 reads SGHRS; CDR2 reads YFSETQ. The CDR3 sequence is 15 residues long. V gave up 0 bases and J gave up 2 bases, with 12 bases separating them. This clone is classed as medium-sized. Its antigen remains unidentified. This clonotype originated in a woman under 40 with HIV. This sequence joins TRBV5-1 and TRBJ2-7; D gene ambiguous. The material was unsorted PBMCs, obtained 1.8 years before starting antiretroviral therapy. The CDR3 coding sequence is TGCGCCAGCAGCTTGGAATACGGAGTGGCCTACGAGCAGTACTTC. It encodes CASSLEYGVAYEQYF.